This T cell receptor (beta chain) derives from a study of control samples from healthy donors and cancer patients. The CDR3 has 16 residues. Trimming left V 2 bases short and J 1 base short, with 12 bases between. Germline V CDR1 and CDR2: MDHEN, SYDVKM. Assay: immunoSEQ multiplex PCR; the TCRdb copy retains only in-frame clones and omits some. The table lists approximately 98,000 clones, roughly 79% of them singletons. This sequence was found in a man between 18 and 35 years old in good health. The chain uses TRBV28 and TRBJ1-5; D is undetermined. The sample consisted of blood. The CDR3 nucleotides read TGTGCCAGCAGTTTACTGGCACGGATGAGCAATCAGCCCCAGCATTTT. It encodes CASSLLARMSNQPQHF.